This T cell receptor beta chain was documented in a study of T cell responses to AZD1222 COVID-19 vaccine. Whole-study context: Second-dose schedules of about 4 or about 12 weeks were combined.

Study results and caveats: Most donors were white British, females outnumbered males, and clonal diversity was possibly underestimated. Recipients of two AZD1222 doses showed rising Spike-specific TCR breadth and depth.

Notes on this clone: The target antigen is unknown.

Data came from immunoSEQ multiplex PCR; TCRdb stores just in-frame clones and leaves some out. The sample includes approximately 130,000 clones, 80% to 90% of them seen just once. Trimming cost V 3 bases and J 1 base, with 13 bases left between them. The CDR3 has 15 amino acids. Germline CDR1 is MDHEN and CDR2 is SYDVKM. The sequenced sample was peripheral blood, obtained on day 0 of AZD1222 vaccination. This sequence was found in an adult in good health. This chain uses TRBV28 with TRBJ2-7; a weak D match, TRBD2 (6 bases). The CDR3 reads CASSLEGLGSYEQYF. For the CDR3, the DNA is TGTGCCAGCAGTTTGGAGGGGTTGGGGTCCTACGAGCAGTACTTC.